One and the same sample provided the 17 T cell receptor beta chains below, sequenced in a study of blood T cell repertoires in COVID-19. This table comes from immunoSEQ multiplex PCR, and its TCRdb copy is limited to in-frame clones, with some not included. The sample yields about 100,000 clones, roughly 86% seen once. Sequencing input: peripheral blood. Receptor source: a woman aged 55-69 years with acute or convalescent COVID-19.

In this sample, this clone turned up a few times. CDR3 protein: CASSTREQYPSPLHF. The CDR3 bases are TGTGCCAGTAGTACCCGGGAACAATACCCTTCACCCCTCCACTTT. The chain couples TRBV19 to TRBJ1-6; D is unresolved. The V and J ends lost 4 bases and 9 bases respectively, with 16 bases between them. This CDR3 is 15 amino acids long. Germline CDR1 and CDR2: LNHDA and SQIVND (reference sequence).

CDR3 residues: CASRLTLNTEAFF. The CDR3 DNA reads as TGTGCCAGCAGGCTAACCCTGAACACTGAAGCTTTCTTT. The chain carries TRBV3-1 (or the pseudogene TRBV3-2) and TRBJ1-1, with unresolved D. V lost 6 bases and J lost 0, with 8 bases in between. The CDR3 has 13 residues. Germline V gene data show CDR1 as LGHDT and CDR2 as YNNKEL (reference sequence).

As concerns this clone: Compared with germline, one end of the junction differs, possibly owing to a read error. This sample also contains other DNA sequences that code for the same CDR3. The chain combines TRBV7-2 with TRBJ1-5; D not resolved. This CDR3 region has 13 residues. The germline V gene encodes CDR1 SGHTA and CDR2 FQGNSA. The CDR3 coding sequence is TGTGCTAGCAGCTTAGGCCAGAATCAGCCCCAGCATTTT. Amino acid sequence: CASSLGQNQPQHF.

The chain carries TRBV6-6 and TRBJ2-5; 8 positions match TRBD2. The CDR3 has 13 residues. The germline CDR1 and CDR2 sequences are MNHNY and SVGAGI (reference sequence). J gave up 2 bases and V 6 bases, and 2 bases lay outside the gene matches. The CDR3 bases are TGTGCCAGCAGGCCTAGCGGGCAAGAGACCCAGTACTTC. It specifies CASRPSGQETQYF.

In DNA, the CDR3 is TGTGCCACCCGGACTAGCGGGAGCTACGAGCAGTACTTC. It encodes CATRTSGSYEQYF. The chain employs TRBV28 and TRBJ2-7; 13 nucleotides line up with TRBD2. V lost 10 bases, J lost 3 bases, and 3 bases stayed unmatched. From germline, CDR1 is MDHEN and CDR2 SYDVKM. This CDR3 spans 13 amino acids.

V usage is TRBV10-1 and J usage is TRBJ2-3; 9 bases match TRBD2. The germline V gene encodes CDR1 WNHNN and CDR2 SYGVQD (reference sequence). J was trimmed by 3 bases and V by 7 bases; bases with no gene match: 5. The CDR3 has 14 residues. The CDR3 coding sequence is TGCGCCAGCACCGCGGGAGGGAGGACAGATACGCAGTATTTT. Protein: CASTAGGRTDTQYF.

This chain links TRBV3-1 (or the pseudogene TRBV3-2) with TRBJ1-2, with 11 bases fitting TRBD1. Per germline, CDR1 LGHDT and CDR2 YNNKEL (reference sequence). CDR3 size: 14 residues. V shed 4 bases and J 7 bases; nucleotides not matched to a gene: 5. The DNA of the CDR3 is TGTGCCAGCAGCCCGGGACAGGGGGAGGGTGGCTACACCTTC. As protein: CASSPGQGEGGYTF.

Written as DNA, the CDR3 is TGTGCCTGGAGGCAGGGGAAAGGGGAGCAGTACTTC. Its translation: CAWRQGKGEQYF. The chain links TRBV30 to TRBJ2-7; possible D gene TRBD1, 6 bases. In germline, CDR1 is GTSNPN, CDR2 SVGIG (reference sequence). The CDR3 loop spans 12 amino acids. Trimming took 3 bases from V and 7 from J, leaving 13 bases between them.

The V gene is TRBV2, the J gene TRBJ2-7, with D unresolved. The V end was cut by 3 bases, the J end by 6 bases, with 9 bases between. This CDR3 spans 12 amino acids. CDR1 SNHLY and CDR2 FYNNEI come from the germline V gene. CDR3 in DNA: TGTGCCAGCAGTGATTCCTCCCCCGAGCAGTACTTC. It translates to CASSDSSPEQYF.

The table lists this clone with a count of one. The CDR3 region has the DNA TGTGCCAGTAGTATAGATCTAGGGGCTGAAGCTTTCTTT. This codes for CASSIDLGAEAFF. The V and J genes are TRBV19 and TRBJ1-1; D may be TRBD1 (5 bases). Germline assignment: CDR1 LNHDA and CDR2 SQIVND (reference sequence). This CDR3 region has 13 residues. Between the trimmed V and J ends, which lost 0 bases and 6 bases, there was a span of 8 bases.

The chain carries TRBV9 and TRBJ1-3, with D possibly TRBD1 on 5 matching bases. Germline V gene lookup returns CDR1 SGDLS and CDR2 YYNGEE. The CDR3 is 15 residues long. V lost 0 bases and J lost 2, with 9 bases in between. This CDR3 reads CASSVDGGAGNTIYF. The CDR3 region has the DNA TGTGCCAGCAGCGTAGACGGGGGGGCTGGAAACACCATATATTTT.

The chain uses TRBV12-3 or TRBV12-4 and TRBJ2-1, with a tentative D call TRBD1 (5 bases). The V end was cut by 3 bases, the J end by 8 bases, with 5 bases between. The length of the CDR3 is 11 residues. The CDR3 DNA follows: TGTGCCAGCAGTTTCAGGGATGAGCAGTTCTTC. As protein: CASSFRDEQFF.

This chain connects TRBV4-1 to TRBJ2-3; no clear D. The CDR3 covers 13 residues. Trimming stripped 5 bases from V and 3 bases from J, with 9 bases between. In germline, CDR1 is MGHRA, CDR2 YSYEKL. The CDR3 protein is CASSALRTDTQYF. The CDR3, as DNA: TGCGCCAGCAGCGCCCTCAGGACAGATACGCAGTATTTT.

This chain connects TRBV5-5 to TRBJ1-2, with D hard to call. The CDR3 has 14 amino acids. Trimming stripped 1 base from V and 4 bases from J, with 11 bases between. Germline CDR1 SGHKS, CDR2 YYEKEE (reference sequence). The CDR3 region has the DNA TGTGCCAGCAGCTTGCAGGTTAACTTCTATGGCTACACCTTC. This codes for CASSLQVNFYGYTF.

This chain connects TRBV5-5 to TRBJ1-2, with 8 bases lining up with TRBD1. The CDR3 sequence is 15 residues long. V was clipped by 3 bases and J by 5 bases; unmatched bases: 9. Germline V gives CDR1 SGHKS, CDR2 YYEKEE (reference sequence). The CDR3 sequence is CASSSAGTGVYGYTF. The CDR3 coding sequence is TGTGCCAGCAGCTCGGCCGGGACAGGCGTTTATGGCTACACCTTC.

The V gene is TRBV2, the J gene TRBJ1-1; a possible D gene is TRBD1 (5 bases). The CDR3 loop spans 14 amino acids. Germline lookup yields CDR1 SNHLY and CDR2 FYNNEI. Trimming shortened V by 10 bases and J by 2 bases, and 17 bases separated the two germline ends. Written as DNA, the CDR3 is TGTGCCAACAGGTGGCGGGCCCTCAACACTGAAGCTTTCTTT. This sequence encodes CANRWRALNTEAFF.

The V call is TRBV4-1, the J call TRBJ1-1, with 7 nucleotides matching TRBD1. The CDR3 has 18 residues. CDR1 and CDR2 (germline): MGHRA, YSYEKL. The V and J ends lost 0 bases and 4 bases, in that order; junction bases with no gene match: 14. CDR3 bases: TGCGCCAGCAGCCAAGATTGGAGGGGGCAAGGCAGGGGCACTGAAGCTTTCTTT. Translated, it gives CASSQDWRGQGRGTEAFF.